This passage covers 7 T cell receptor beta chains from one sample sequenced in a study of OX40 agonist ivuxolimab in advanced cancers. Using immunoSEQ multiplex PCR, the repertoire was profiled, and TCRdb retains in-frame clones only, with some absent. The sample contains 55,000 to 65,000 clones, about 86% of which appear only once. The material was CD4+ or CD8+ T cells sorted from blood, obtained in a trial of the OX40 agonist ivuxolimab. The receptors derive from an adult with an advanced solid tumor such as melanoma, head and neck, liver or kidney cancer.

The chain couples TRBV13 to TRBJ1-3; D unclear. V gave up 0 bases and J gave up 0 bases, with 6 bases separating them. This CDR3 contains 15 residues. Germline assignment: CDR1 PRHDT and CDR2 FYEKMQ (reference sequence). DNA for the CDR3: TGTGCCAGCAGCTTAGGCCGGGACTCTGGAAACACCATATATTTT. Protein: CASSLGRDSGNTIYF.

This chain uses TRBV4-1 with TRBJ2-5; TRBD1 matches 7 bases. This CDR3 is 16 amino acids long. In germline, CDR1 is MGHRA, CDR2 YSYEKL. V dropped 5 bases and J dropped 0; count of bases not matched to a gene: 9. The CDR3 region is CASSAPGQKYQETQYF. The CDR3, as DNA: TGCGCCAGCAGCGCCCCGGGACAGAAGTACCAAGAGACCCAGTACTTC.

The chain employs TRBV15 and TRBJ2-1; D gene unclear. Per germline, CDR1 LNHNV and CDR2 YYDKDF (reference sequence). The CDR3 has 13 amino acids. Trimming cost V 1 base and J 7 bases, with 8 bases left between them. CDR3 nucleotides: TGTGCCACCAGCAGAGGGCCGGATAATGAGCAGTTCTTC. Protein product: CATSRGPDNEQFF.

This clone has just one count. The chain uses TRBV5-1 and TRBJ2-7; TRBD1 might be the D (5 bases). Trimming shortened V by 4 bases and J by 0 bases, and 8 bases separated the two germline ends. Germline CDR1 SGHRS, CDR2 YFSETQ. The CDR3 sequence is 13 residues long. DNA for the CDR3: TGCGCCAGCAGCGCCAGGGACTCCTACGAGCAGTACTTC. Amino acid sequence: CASSARDSYEQYF.

This CDR3 is CASSLLPFPAGYEQYF. CDR3 nucleotide sequence: TGCGCCAGCAGCTTGCTTCCTTTTCCCGCGGGATACGAGCAGTACTTC. The V call is TRBV5-1, the J call TRBJ2-7, with D tentatively TRBD2 (6 bases). Looked up from germline, CDR1 is SGHRS and CDR2 is YFSETQ. Trimming took 1 base from V and 4 from J, leaving 18 bases between them. The CDR3 extends over 16 amino acids.

The V and J genes are TRBV9 and TRBJ2-3; perhaps TRBD1 as D (6 bases). The V end was cut by 0 bases, the J end by 2 bases, with 13 bases between. This CDR3 is 16 amino acids long. CDR1 is SGDLS and CDR2 is YYNGEE in the germline V gene. The CDR3 loop is CASSVDTGRHTDTQYF. CDR3 DNA: TGTGCCAGCAGCGTAGACACAGGGCGTCACACAGATACGCAGTATTTT.

This rearrangement joins TRBV25-1 to TRBJ1-2; D uncertain. The length of the CDR3 is 14 residues. Trimming stripped 3 bases from V and 6 bases from J, with 14 bases between. Germline V CDR1 and CDR2: MGHDK, SYGVNS. CDR3 protein: CASSDVRKPNGYTF. The CDR3 DNA sequence: TGTGCCAGCAGTGATGTCAGGAAACCTAATGGCTACACCTTC.